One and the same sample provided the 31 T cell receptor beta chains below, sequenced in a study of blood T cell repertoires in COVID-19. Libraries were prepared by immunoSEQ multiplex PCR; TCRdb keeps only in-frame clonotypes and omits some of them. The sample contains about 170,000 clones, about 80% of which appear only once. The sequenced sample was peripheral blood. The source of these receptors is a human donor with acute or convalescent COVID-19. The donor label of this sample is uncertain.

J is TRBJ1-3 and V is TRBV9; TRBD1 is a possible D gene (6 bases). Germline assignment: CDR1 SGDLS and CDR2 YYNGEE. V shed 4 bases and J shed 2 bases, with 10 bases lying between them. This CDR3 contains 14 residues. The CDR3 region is CASSPQGAGNTIYF. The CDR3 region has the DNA TGTGCCAGCAGCCCACAGGGCGCTGGAAACACCATATATTTT.

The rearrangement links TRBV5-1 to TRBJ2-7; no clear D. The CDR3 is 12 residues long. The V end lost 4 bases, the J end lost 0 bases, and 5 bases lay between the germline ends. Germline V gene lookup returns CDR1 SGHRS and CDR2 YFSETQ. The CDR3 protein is CASSLSSYEQYF. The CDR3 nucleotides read TGCGCCAGCAGCCTAAGCTCCTACGAGCAGTACTTC.

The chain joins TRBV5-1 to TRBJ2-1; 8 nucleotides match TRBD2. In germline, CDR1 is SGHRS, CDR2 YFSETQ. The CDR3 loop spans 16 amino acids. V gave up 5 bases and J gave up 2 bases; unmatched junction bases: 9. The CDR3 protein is CASRNDPGGPYNEQFF. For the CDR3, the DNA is TGCGCCAGCAGGAATGACCCGGGGGGGCCCTACAATGAGCAGTTCTTC.

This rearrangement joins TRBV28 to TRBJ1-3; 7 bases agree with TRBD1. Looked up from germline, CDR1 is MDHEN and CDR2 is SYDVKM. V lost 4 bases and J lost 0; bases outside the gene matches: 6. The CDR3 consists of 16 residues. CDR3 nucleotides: TGTGCCAGCAGTTCAGCCCAGGGGGGCTCTGGAAACACCATATATTTT. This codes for CASSSAQGGSGNTIYF.

The CDR3 DNA reads as TGTGCCATCAGTGTAACTAGCGGGAGTATTGGCCGCACAGATACGCAGTATTTT. Translating gives CAISVTSGSIGRTDTQYF. The chain is built from TRBV10-3 and TRBJ2-3; 11 positions agree with TRBD2. The germline CDR1 and CDR2 sequences are ENHRY and SYGVKD. The CDR3 totals 18 residues. Unmatched junction bases numbered 10, after V lost 4 bases and J lost 1 base.

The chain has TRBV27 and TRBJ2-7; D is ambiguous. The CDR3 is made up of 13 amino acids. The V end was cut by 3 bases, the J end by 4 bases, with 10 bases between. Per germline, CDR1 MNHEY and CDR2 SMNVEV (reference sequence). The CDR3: CASSFVHLYEQYF. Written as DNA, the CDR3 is TGTGCCAGCAGTTTTGTGCATCTATACGAGCAGTACTTC.

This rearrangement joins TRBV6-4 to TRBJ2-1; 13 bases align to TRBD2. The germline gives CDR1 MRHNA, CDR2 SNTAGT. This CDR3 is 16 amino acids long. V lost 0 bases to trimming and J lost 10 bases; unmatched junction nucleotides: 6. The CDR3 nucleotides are TGTGCCAGCAGTGACTCGAAACTAGCGGGGGGGTTAGAGCAGTTCTTC. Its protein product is CASSDSKLAGGLEQFF.

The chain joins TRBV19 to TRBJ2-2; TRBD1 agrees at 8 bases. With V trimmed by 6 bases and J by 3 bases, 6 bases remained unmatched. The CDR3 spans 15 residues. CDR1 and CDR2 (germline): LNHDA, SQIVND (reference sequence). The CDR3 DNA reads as TGTGCCAGTAGAGGGGACAGGACGTACACCGGGGAGCTGTTTTTT. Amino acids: CASRGDRTYTGELFF.

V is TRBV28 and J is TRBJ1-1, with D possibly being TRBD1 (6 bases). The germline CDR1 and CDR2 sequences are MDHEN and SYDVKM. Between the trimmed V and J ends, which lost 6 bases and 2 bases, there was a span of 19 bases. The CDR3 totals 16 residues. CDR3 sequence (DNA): TGTGCCAGCAGCGAATCGAGACAGGCAGGTAACACTGAAGCTTTCTTT. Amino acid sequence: CASSESRQAGNTEAFF.

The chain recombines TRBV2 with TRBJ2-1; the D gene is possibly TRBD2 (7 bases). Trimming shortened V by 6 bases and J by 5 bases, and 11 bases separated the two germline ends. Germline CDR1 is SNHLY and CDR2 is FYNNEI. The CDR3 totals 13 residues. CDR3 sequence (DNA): TGTGCCAGCAGGGAGGGGGGGGACAATGAGCAGTTCTTC. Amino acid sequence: CASREGGDNEQFF.

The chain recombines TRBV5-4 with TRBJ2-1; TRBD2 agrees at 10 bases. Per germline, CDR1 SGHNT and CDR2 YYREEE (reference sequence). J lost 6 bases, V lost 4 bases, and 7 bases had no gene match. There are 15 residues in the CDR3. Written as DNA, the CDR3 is TGTGCCAGCAGCACAATAGCGGGGGGTTTCAATGAGCAGTTCTTC. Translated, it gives CASSTIAGGFNEQFF.

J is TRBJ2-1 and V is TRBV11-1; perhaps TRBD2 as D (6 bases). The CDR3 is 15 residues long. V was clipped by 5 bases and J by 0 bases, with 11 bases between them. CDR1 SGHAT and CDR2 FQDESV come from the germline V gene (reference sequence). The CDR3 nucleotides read TGTGCCAGCAGCCGAGCGGGTAGCTCCTACAATGAGCAGTTCTTC. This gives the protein CASSRAGSSYNEQFF.

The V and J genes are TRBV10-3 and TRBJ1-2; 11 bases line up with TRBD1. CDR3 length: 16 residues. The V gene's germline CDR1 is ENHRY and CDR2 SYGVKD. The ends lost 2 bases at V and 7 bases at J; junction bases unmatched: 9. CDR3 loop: CAISETPGQGVGGYTF. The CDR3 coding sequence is TGTGCCATCAGTGAGACTCCGGGACAGGGGGTAGGTGGCTACACCTTC.

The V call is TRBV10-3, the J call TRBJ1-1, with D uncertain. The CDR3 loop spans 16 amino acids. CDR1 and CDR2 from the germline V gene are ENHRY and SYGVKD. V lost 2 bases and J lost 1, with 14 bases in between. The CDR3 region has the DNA TGTGCCATCAGTGAGAGGGAGGATTCTGGGAACACTGAAGCTTTCTTT. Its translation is CAISEREDSGNTEAFF.

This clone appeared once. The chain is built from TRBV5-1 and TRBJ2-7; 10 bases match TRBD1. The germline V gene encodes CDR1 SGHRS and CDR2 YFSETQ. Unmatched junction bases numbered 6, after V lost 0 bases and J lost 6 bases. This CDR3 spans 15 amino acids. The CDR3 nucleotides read TGCGCCAGCAGCTTGGAGGGACAGGGGACAGGCGAGCAGTACTTC. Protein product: CASSLEGQGTGEQYF.

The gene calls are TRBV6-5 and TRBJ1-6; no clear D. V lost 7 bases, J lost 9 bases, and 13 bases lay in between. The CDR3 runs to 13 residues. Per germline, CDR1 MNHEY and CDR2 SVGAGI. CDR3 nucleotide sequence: TGTGCCAGCATGAGGGCCGAGGGTTCACCCCTCCACTTT. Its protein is CASMRAEGSPLHF.

In DNA, the CDR3 is TGTGCCAGCAGCCTCTCCGGGACTAGCGGATGGGGGCAGTACTTC. This encodes CASSLSGTSGWGQYF. The rearrangement links TRBV28 to TRBJ2-7, with TRBD2 matching over 11 bases. This CDR3 is 15 amino acids long. The trim removed 6 bases at V and 9 bases at J, leaving 13 bases unmatched. Germline V lookup: CDR1 MDHEN, CDR2 SYDVKM.

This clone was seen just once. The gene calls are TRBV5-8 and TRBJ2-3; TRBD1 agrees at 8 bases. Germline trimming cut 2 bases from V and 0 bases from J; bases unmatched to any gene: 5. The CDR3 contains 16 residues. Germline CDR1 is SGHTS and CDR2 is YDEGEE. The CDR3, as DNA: TGTGCCAGCAGCTTATTACAGGGGGTGAGCACAGATACGCAGTATTTT. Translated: CASSLLQGVSTDTQYF.

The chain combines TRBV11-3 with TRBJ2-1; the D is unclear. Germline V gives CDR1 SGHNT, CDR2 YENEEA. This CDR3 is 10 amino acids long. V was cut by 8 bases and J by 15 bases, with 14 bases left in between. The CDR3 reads CASPPPVRFF. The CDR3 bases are TGTGCCAGCCCCCCCCCGGTTCGGTTCTTC.

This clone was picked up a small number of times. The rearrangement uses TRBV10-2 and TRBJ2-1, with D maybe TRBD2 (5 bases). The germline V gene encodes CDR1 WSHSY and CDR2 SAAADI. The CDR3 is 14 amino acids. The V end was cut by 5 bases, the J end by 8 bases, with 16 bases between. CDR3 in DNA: TGCGCCAGCAGTCCAGGATCACTAGGGCATGAGCAGTTCTTC. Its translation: CASSPGSLGHEQFF.

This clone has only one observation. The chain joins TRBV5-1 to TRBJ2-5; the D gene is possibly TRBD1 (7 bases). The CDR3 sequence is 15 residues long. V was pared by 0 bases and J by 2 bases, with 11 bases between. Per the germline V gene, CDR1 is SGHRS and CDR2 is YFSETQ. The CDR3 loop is CASSLGAGQQETQYF. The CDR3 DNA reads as TGCGCCAGCAGCTTGGGCGCGGGACAGCAAGAGACCCAGTACTTC.

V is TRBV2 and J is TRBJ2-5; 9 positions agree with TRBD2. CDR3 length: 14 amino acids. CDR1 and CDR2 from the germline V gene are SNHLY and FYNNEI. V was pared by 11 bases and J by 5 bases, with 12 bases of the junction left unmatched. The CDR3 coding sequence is TGTGCCCGCGGGGACGCGGGGGGGCGGGAGACCCAGTACTTC. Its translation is CARGDAGGRETQYF.

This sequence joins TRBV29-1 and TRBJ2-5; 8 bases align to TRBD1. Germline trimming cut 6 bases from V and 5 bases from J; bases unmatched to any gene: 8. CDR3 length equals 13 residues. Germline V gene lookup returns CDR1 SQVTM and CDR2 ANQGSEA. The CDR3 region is CSVAATGAETQYF. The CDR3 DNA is TGCAGCGTCGCCGCGACAGGGGCGGAGACCCAGTACTTC. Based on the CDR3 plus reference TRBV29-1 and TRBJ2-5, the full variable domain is SAVISQKPSRDICQRGTSLTIQCQVDSQVTMMFWYRQQPGQSLTLIATANQGSEATYESGFVIDKFPISRPNLTFSTLTVSNMSPEDSSIYLCSVAATGAETQYFGPGTRLLVL.

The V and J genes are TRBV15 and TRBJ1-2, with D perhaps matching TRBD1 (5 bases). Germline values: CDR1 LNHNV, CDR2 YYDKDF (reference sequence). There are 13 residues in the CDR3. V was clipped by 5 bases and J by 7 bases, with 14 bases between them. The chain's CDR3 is CATSPWGQGGYTF. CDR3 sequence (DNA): TGTGCCACCAGCCCCTGGGGTCAGGGTGGCTACACCTTC.

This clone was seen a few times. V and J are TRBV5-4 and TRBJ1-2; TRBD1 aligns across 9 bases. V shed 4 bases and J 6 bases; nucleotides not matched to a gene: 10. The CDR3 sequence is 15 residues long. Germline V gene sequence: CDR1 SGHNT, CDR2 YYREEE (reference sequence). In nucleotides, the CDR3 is TGTGCCAGCAGCCTGGACGGGGGACAGGGTGATGGCTACACCTTC. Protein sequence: CASSLDGGQGDGYTF.

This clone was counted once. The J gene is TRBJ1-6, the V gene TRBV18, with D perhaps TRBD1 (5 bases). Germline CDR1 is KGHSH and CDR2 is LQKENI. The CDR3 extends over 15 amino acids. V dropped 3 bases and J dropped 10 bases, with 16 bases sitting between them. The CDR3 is CASSPGRPRESPLHF. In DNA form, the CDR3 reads TGTGCCAGCTCACCGGGGCGTCCCCGGGAGTCACCCCTCCACTTT. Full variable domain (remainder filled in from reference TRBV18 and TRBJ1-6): NAGVMQNPRHLVRRRGQEARLRCSPMKGHSHVYWYRQLPEEGLKFMVYLQKENIIDESGMPKERFSAEFPKEGPSILRIQQVVRGDSAAYFCASSPGRPRESPLHFGNGTRLTVT.

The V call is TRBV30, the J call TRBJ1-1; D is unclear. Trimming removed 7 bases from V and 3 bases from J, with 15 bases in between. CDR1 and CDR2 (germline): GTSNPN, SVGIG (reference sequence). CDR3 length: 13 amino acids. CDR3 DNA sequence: TGTGCCTACCTACCCCTCCGGGACACTGAAGCTTTCTTT. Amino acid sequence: CAYLPLRDTEAFF. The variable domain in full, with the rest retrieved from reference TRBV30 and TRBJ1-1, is SQTIHQWPATLVQPVGSPLSLECTVEGTSNPNLYWYRQAAGRGLQLLFYSVGIGQISSEVPQNLSASRPQDRQFILSSKKLLLSDSGFYLCAYLPLRDTEAFFGQGTRLTVV.

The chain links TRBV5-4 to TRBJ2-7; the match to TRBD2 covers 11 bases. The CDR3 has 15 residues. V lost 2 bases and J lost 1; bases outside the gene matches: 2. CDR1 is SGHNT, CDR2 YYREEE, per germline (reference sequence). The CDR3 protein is CASSLGTSGSYEQYF. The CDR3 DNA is TGTGCCAGCAGCTTAGGGACTAGCGGATCCTACGAGCAGTACTTC. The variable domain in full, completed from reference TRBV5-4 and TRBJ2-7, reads ETGVTQSPTHLIKTRGQQVTLRCSSQSGHNTVSWYQQALGQGPQFIFQYYREEENGRGNFPPRFSGLQFPNYSSELNVNALELDDSALYLCASSLGTSGSYEQYFGPGTRLTVT.

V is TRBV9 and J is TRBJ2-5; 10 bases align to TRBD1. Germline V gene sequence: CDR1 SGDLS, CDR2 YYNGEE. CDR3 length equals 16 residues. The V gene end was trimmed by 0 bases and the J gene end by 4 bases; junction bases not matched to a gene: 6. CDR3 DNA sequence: TGTGCCAGCAGCGTAGCTAGGACAGGGGGGTCAGAGACCCAGTACTTC. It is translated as CASSVARTGGSETQYF.

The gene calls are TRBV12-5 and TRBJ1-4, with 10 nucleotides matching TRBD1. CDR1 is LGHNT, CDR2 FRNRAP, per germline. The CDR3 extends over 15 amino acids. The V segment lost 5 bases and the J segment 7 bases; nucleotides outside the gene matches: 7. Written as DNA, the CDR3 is TGTGCTAGTGGTGGGACAGGGGCCCGGAGTGAAAAACTGTTTTTT. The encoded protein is CASGGTGARSEKLFF. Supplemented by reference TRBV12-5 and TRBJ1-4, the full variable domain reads DARVTQTPRHKVTEMGQEVTMRCQPILGHNTVFWYRQTMMQGLELLAYFRNRAPLDDSGMPKDRFSAEMPDATLATLKIQPSEPRDSAVYFCASGGTGARSEKLFFGSGTQLSVL.

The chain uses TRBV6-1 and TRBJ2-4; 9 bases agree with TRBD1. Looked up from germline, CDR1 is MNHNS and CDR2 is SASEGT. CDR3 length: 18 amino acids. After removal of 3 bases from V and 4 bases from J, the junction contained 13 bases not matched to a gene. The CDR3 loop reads CASSELPVQGQGKNIQYF. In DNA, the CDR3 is TGTGCCAGCAGTGAGCTACCCGTACAGGGACAGGGAAAAAACATTCAGTACTTC.